This is a list of T cell receptor beta chains from one sample in a study of lymphopenia after photon versus proton radiotherapy. Clones were sequenced by immunoSEQ multiplex PCR, and TCRdb holds only the in-frame ones, with some missing. The profile shows tens of thousands of clones, around 88% of them singletons. This material consisted of peripheral blood, taken from a patient treated with proton-based radiotherapy. The receptor source for this set is a man aged 60-69 years with pancreatic cancer. CDR3s include the opening cysteine and the closing phenylalanine or tryptophan. The D gene is left open where the match is weak. Expanded clones are given a class, and other clones once, few, many or no size at all.

j_gene: TRBJ1-2; v_gene: TRBV25-1; d_gene: NA; abundance: NA; CDR3aa: CASSEFKLTVLTNYGYTF; CDR3nt: TGTGCCAGCAGTGAGTTCAAATTGACAGTATTAACTAACTATGGCTACACCTTC
j_gene: TRBJ2-1; v_gene: TRBV11-3; d_gene: TRBD2; abundance: NA; CDR3aa: CASSPRGASGANEQFF; CDR3nt: TGTGCCAGCAGCCCACGAGGGGCTAGCGGAGCCAATGAGCAGTTCTTC
j_gene: TRBJ2-1; v_gene: TRBV9; d_gene: NA; abundance: NA; CDR3aa: CASSVGVRVVNEQFF; CDR3nt: TGTGCCAGCAGCGTAGGCGTCAGGGTCGTCAATGAGCAGTTCTTC
j_gene: TRBJ1-2; v_gene: TRBV10-3; d_gene: NA; abundance: NA; CDR3aa: CAISGGVDYGYTF; CDR3nt: TGTGCCATCAGTGGGGGAGTAGACTATGGCTACACCTTC
j_gene: TRBJ2-2; v_gene: TRBV6-5; d_gene: NA; abundance: NA; CDR3aa: CASSRVRSNTGELFF; CDR3nt: TGTGCCAGCAGCCGCGTCCGATCGAACACCGGGGAGCTGTTTTTT
j_gene: TRBJ2-1; v_gene: TRBV7-9; d_gene: NA; abundance: NA; CDR3aa: CASDFSYNEQFF; CDR3nt: TGTGCCTCCGACTTCTCCTACAATGAGCAGTTCTTC
j_gene: TRBJ2-5; v_gene: TRBV7-2; d_gene: NA; abundance: NA; CDR3aa: CASSPLGTQYF; CDR3nt: TGTGCCAGCAGCCCGCTGGGGACCCAGTACTTC
j_gene: TRBJ1-2; v_gene: TRBV18; d_gene: NA; abundance: NA; CDR3aa: CASSPVRDNLGTF; CDR3nt: TGTGCCAGCTCACCAGTCCGGGACAACCTCGGGACCTTC
j_gene: TRBJ1-1; v_gene: TRBV28; d_gene: NA; abundance: NA; CDR3aa: CASSTPGLRTEAFF; CDR3nt: TGTGCCAGCAGTACTCCGGGACTGCGCACTGAAGCTTTCTTT
j_gene: TRBJ2-2; v_gene: TRBV5-5; d_gene: NA; abundance: NA; CDR3aa: CASSSAVGVNTGELFF; CDR3nt: TGTGCCAGCAGCTCCGCGGTGGGAGTGAACACCGGGGAGCTGTTTTTT
j_gene: TRBJ2-6; v_gene: TRBV5-5; d_gene: NA; abundance: NA; CDR3aa: CASSLQTGEGSGANVLTF; CDR3nt: TGTGCCAGCAGCTTACAGACAGGAGAGGGCTCTGGGGCCAACGTCCTGACTTTC
j_gene: TRBJ2-1; v_gene: TRBV7-6; d_gene: NA; abundance: NA; CDR3aa: CASSLAGGRSYNEQFF; CDR3nt: TGTGCCAGCAGCTTAGCCGGGGGTCGCTCCTACAATGAGCAGTTCTTC
j_gene: TRBJ2-7; v_gene: TRBV2; d_gene: NA; abundance: NA; CDR3aa: CASTRQAMTYEQYF; CDR3nt: TGTGCCAGCACCCGACAGGCAATGACCTACGAGCAGTACTTC
j_gene: TRBJ1-1; v_gene: TRBV6-6; d_gene: TRBD1; abundance: NA; CDR3aa: CASSHPGTGEVGAFF; CDR3nt: TGTGCCAGCAGCCACCCCGGGACAGGGGAGGTCGGAGCTTTCTTT
j_gene: TRBJ1-2; v_gene: TRBV27; d_gene: NA; abundance: NA; CDR3aa: CASSAKARVNYGYTF; CDR3nt: TGTGCCAGCAGTGCAAAGGCCCGAGTTAACTATGGCTACACCTTC
j_gene: TRBJ1-1; v_gene: TRBV6-6; d_gene: TRBD1; abundance: few; CDR3aa: CASGIPTGGVRTEAFF; CDR3nt: TGTGCCAGCGGGATTCCTACAGGGGGCGTAAGGACTGAAGCTTTCTTT
j_gene: TRBJ2-5; v_gene: TRBV10-3; d_gene: NA; abundance: NA; CDR3aa: CAIRADSIQETQYF; CDR3nt: TGTGCCATCAGGGCCGACAGCATCCAAGAGACCCAGTACTTC
j_gene: TRBJ1-1; v_gene: TRBV4-1; d_gene: TRBD1; abundance: once; CDR3aa: CASIGQGNMNTEAFF; CDR3nt: TGCGCCAGTATCGGACAGGGTAACATGAACACTGAAGCTTTCTTT
j_gene: TRBJ2-5; v_gene: TRBV18; d_gene: NA; abundance: NA; CDR3aa: CASSPTVRNPEDF; CDR3nt: TGTGCCAGCTCACCGACGGTCCGGAATCCAGAAGACTTC
j_gene: TRBJ2-7; v_gene: TRBV7-2; d_gene: NA; abundance: NA; CDR3aa: CASSSNRGGHEQYF; CDR3nt: TGTGCCAGCAGCTCGAACAGGGGAGGGCACGAGCAGTACTTC
j_gene: TRBJ1-6; v_gene: TRBV13; d_gene: TRBD1; abundance: NA; CDR3aa: CASSFDRGNSPLHF; CDR3nt: TGTGCCAGCAGCTTTGACAGGGGAAATTCACCCCTCCACTTT
j_gene: TRBJ1-2; v_gene: TRBV11-2; d_gene: NA; abundance: NA; CDR3aa: CASSAGWNYGYTF; CDR3nt: TGTGCCAGCAGCGCCGGCTGGAACTATGGCTACACCTTC
j_gene: TRBJ2-7; v_gene: TRBV5-4; d_gene: NA; abundance: once; CDR3aa: CASSSRWGTYEQYF; CDR3nt: TGTGCCAGCAGCTCCAGATGGGGGACCTACGAGCAGTACTTC
j_gene: TRBJ1-4; v_gene: TRBV5-6; d_gene: NA; abundance: NA; CDR3aa: CASSLGQTFNGKLFF; CDR3nt: TGTGCCAGCAGCTTGGGACAGACCTTTAATGGAAAACTGTTTTTT
j_gene: TRBJ2-1; v_gene: TRBV7-8; d_gene: NA; abundance: NA; CDR3aa: CASSTLWDNEQFF; CDR3nt: TGTGCCAGCAGCACCCTCTGGGACAATGAGCAGTTCTTC
j_gene: TRBJ2-7; v_gene: TRBV7-2; d_gene: TRBD1; abundance: few; CDR3aa: CASNRDRAYEQYF; CDR3nt: TGTGCCAGCAACAGGGACAGGGCCTACGAGCAGTACTTC
j_gene: TRBJ2-5; v_gene: TRBV27; d_gene: NA; abundance: NA; CDR3aa: CASSQGLGFRETQYF; CDR3nt: TGTGCCAGCAGCCAAGGATTGGGTTTTAGAGAGACCCAGTACTTC
j_gene: TRBJ1-1; v_gene: TRBV11-1; d_gene: NA; abundance: NA; CDR3aa: CASSRTENTEAFF; CDR3nt: TGTGCCAGCAGCCGGACAGAGAACACTGAAGCTTTCTTT
j_gene: TRBJ2-2; v_gene: TRBV9; d_gene: TRBD1; abundance: NA; CDR3aa: CASSVGQDRRGELFF; CDR3nt: TGTGCCAGCAGCGTGGGACAGGATCGTCGCGGGGAGCTGTTTTTT